This TCR beta chain emerged from a study of T cells in localized non-small cell lung cancer. The study, taken as a whole, reports: Uninvolved adjacent lung, not tumor, had the highest T cell clonality. It remains possible that heterogeneity exists, since only one tumor region was sequenced. Adjacent lung had a median around 50 of the 100 largest tumor clones.

As for this clone: The antigen is unknown.

Sequencing used immunoSEQ multiplex PCR; TCRdb keeps in-frame clones, though not all of them. Altogether more than 2,000 clones are present, 24% being singletons, with the ten largest covering around 7.9%. CDR1 and CDR2 (germline): SGHNT, YENEEA. The CDR3 runs to 14 residues. The ends lost 5 bases at V and 1 base at J; junction bases unmatched: 4. This clonotype was sampled from a woman aged 40-75 years with stage I lung adenocarcinoma. V and J are TRBV11-3 and TRBJ1-1; 7 bases agree with TRBD1. Specimen: lung tumor tissue, collected before any cancer treatment. CDR3 sequence (DNA): TGTGCCAGCAGCCTCGACAGGGCGAACACTGAAGCTTTCTTT. Translating it yields CASSLDRANTEAFF.